A selection of T cell receptor beta chains follows, all from one sample in a study of cytomegalovirus exposure and HLA in healthy donors. The repertoire was sequenced with immunoSEQ multiplex PCR; TCRdb's copy has only in-frame clones and lacks some. Of 150,000 to 200,000 clones detected, around four fifths appear once; the ten largest clones hold roughly 1.3%. The material sequenced was PBMCs. The receptor source for this set is a woman aged 45 to 65 in good health and CMV-seronegative. The CDR3 runs from the conserved cysteine through the conserved F or W.

>TRBV10-1|TRBJ1-4
CASSARRNEKLFF
>TRBV5-1|TRBJ1-1
CASSLGGHTLNTEAFF
>TRBV5-6|TRBJ1-1
CASSPSRQGSTEAFF
>TRBV5-1|TRBJ2-7
CASSLTGRYEQYF
>TRBV27|TRBJ2-5
CASSFLAQGAGGQETQYF
>TRBV6-6|TRBJ1-6
CATLVTYNSPLHF
>TRBV7-7|TRBJ2-2
CATRLAGGGGELFF
>TRBV28|TRBJ2-1
CASSFISGGSYNEQFF
>TRBV28|TRBJ1-5
CASSLFRSGDQPQHF
>TRBV5-1|TRBJ2-7
CASSLSTENPYEQYF
>TRBV23-1|TRBJ2-7
CASIPSGGPLPYEQYF
>TRBV6-4|TRBJ1-2
CASSDRQGGGYTF
>TRBV9|TRBJ1-5
CASSPQDRQNQPQHF
>TRBV7-2|TRBJ2-1
CASSSGLAINEQFF
>TRBV11-3|TRBJ2-3
CASSPDRGRADTQYF
>TRBV7-2|TRBJ2-7
CAIQNVGQEGEQYF
>TRBV9|TRBJ2-7
CASSPQGQGSYEQYF
>TRBV28|TRBJ1-6
CASRPGTGALNSPLHF
>TRBV2|TRBJ2-7
CASSEASGVSYEQYF
>TRBV10-3|TRBJ2-5
CAISPSPGLADKGETQYF
>TRBV19|TRBJ2-1
CASRQGARNEQFF
>TRBV6-5|TRBJ1-5
CASSYSYSGGGQPQHF
>TRBV7-9|TRBJ1-5
CASSFSTGNQPQHF
>TRBV18|TRBJ1-1
CASSPLAALNTEAFF
>TRBV4-1|TRBJ2-2
CASSQKRGQQRTGELFF
>TRBV11-2|TRBJ2-7
CASSLQGQGLYEQYF
>TRBV5-4|TRBJ2-7
CASSLAQGSSSYEQYF
>TRBV9|TRBJ2-1
CASSLSGEYNEQFF
>TRBV4-1|TRBJ1-1
CASSQRGQNPEAFF
>TRBV19|TRBJ1-2
CASSVGVGIYGYTF
>TRBV28|TRBJ1-1
CASSLPRTGWKTEAFF
>TRBV19|TRBJ1-2
CASREDRGGVTF
>TRBV27|TRBJ2-2
CATQRGTYTGELFF
>TRBV19|TRBJ2-3
CASSIDPGFTDTQYF
>TRBV10-1|TRBJ2-3
CASSGLAGFTDTQYF
>TRBV7-9|TRBJ2-1
CASSLGSHRGNEQFF
>TRBV19|TRBJ2-7
CASSIQGWGEQYF
>TRBV14|TRBJ2-1
CASSQDRGYYNEQFF